This is a list of T cell receptor beta chains from one sample in a study of cytomegalovirus exposure and HLA in healthy donors. Here immunoSEQ multiplex PCR was the method, and the copy in TCRdb shows in-frame clones only, minus some. The sample includes roughly 200,000 clones, approximately 84% of them seen just once. Sequenced material: PBMCs. These TCRs come from a female donor in good health and CMV-seronegative. CDR3s include the opening cysteine and the closing phenylalanine or tryptophan. A D gene is named only where the DNA matches it firmly. A row's size may be missing; if present it is once, few, many or a size class.

TRBJ2-1 NA once TRBV11-3 TGTGCCAGCAGTTCTTCAACGGGGTCACCTTACAATGAGCAGTTCTTC CASSSSTGSPYNEQFF
TRBJ2-3 TRBD2 NA TRBV7-3 TGTGCCAGCAGGACTAGCGGGGGCGATACGCAGTATTTT CASRTSGGDTQYF
TRBJ1-2 NA NA TRBV28 TGTGCCAGCAGTCGGTTCACCTATGGCTACACCTTC CASSRFTYGYTF
TRBJ2-2 NA few TRBV5-5 TGTGCCAGCAGCTTGGTAGGAGGGGCGGGCACCGGGGAGCTGTTTTTT CASSLVGGAGTGELFF
TRBJ2-1 NA NA TRBV5-4 TGTGCCAGCAGCTCAGCGACAGACCTCTACAATGAGCAGTTCTTC CASSSATDLYNEQFF
TRBJ1-2 NA few TRBV7-6 TGTGCCAGCAGCTTAGACAGGTGGGGCTATGGCTACACCTTC CASSLDRWGYGYTF
TRBJ1-2 NA NA TRBV7-9 TGTGCCAGCAGTTTTAACAGGGATGGCTACACCTTC CASSFNRDGYTF
TRBJ1-2 TRBD1 once TRBV19 TGTGCCAGTAGTCCTATTTGGGGACAGGGGGCCCCTAACTATGGCTACACCTTC CASSPIWGQGAPNYGYTF
TRBJ2-1 TRBD1 once TRBV7-6 TGTGCCAGCAGGACCAACAGGGGGAATGAGCAGTTCTTC CASRTNRGNEQFF
TRBJ1-1 NA NA TRBV9 TGTGCCAGCAGCTACAGGGTCGACACTGAAGCTTTCTTT CASSYRVDTEAFF
TRBJ2-2 NA NA TRBV10-3 TGTGCCATCAGTGGTTCAGACAGGTCGAACACCGGGGAGCTGTTTTTT CAISGSDRSNTGELFF
TRBJ1-1 TRBD1 NA TRBV2 TGTGCCAGCCGGGACAGGGTGGCTGAAGCTTTCTTT CASRDRVAEAFF
TRBJ2-3 NA NA TRBV5-8 TGTGCCAGCAGCGCTTTGGGCGGAGGTTCCACAGATACGCAGTATTTT CASSALGGGSTDTQYF
TRBJ2-5 NA NA TRBV2 TGTGCCAGCAGTGAGGGGGGGCCAGCGGTAGAGACCCAGTACTTC CASSEGGPAVETQYF
TRBJ2-3 TRBD2 once TRBV15 TGTGCCACCAGCAGAGGGTGGACTAGCGGGGGAAGCACAGATACGCAGTATTTT CATSRGWTSGGSTDTQYF
TRBJ2-2 NA NA TRBV28 TGTGCCAGCAGCCCTGTCGACAGAGACACCGGGGAGCTGTTTTTT CASSPVDRDTGELFF
TRBJ2-1 TRBD2 NA TRBV30 TGTGCCTGGAGTGAGAGCGGGGGGCCGTCTGAGCAGTTCTTC CAWSESGGPSEQFF
TRBJ2-7 TRBD2 NA TRBV5-8 TGTGCCAGCAGCCCTCCGCGGGGACTAGCGCCATACGAGCAGTACTTC CASSPPRGLAPYEQYF
TRBJ2-2 NA few TRBV28 TGTGCCAGCAGTTTTGGAGGTGTCGGGGAGCTGTTTTTT CASSFGGVGELFF
TRBJ1-2 NA NA TRBV19 TGTGCCAGTAGTATAAGGGGTCGGGCCGCTTATGGCTACACCTTC CASSIRGRAAYGYTF
TRBJ2-7 NA NA TRBV29-1 TGCAGCGTTGATGAGGACAGCTCCTACGAGCAGTACTTC CSVDEDSSYEQYF
TRBJ2-7 TRBD2 NA TRBV11-2 TGTGCCAGCAGCCCGGGGGGACTAGCGGGTCGTAACGAGCAGTACTTC CASSPGGLAGRNEQYF
TRBJ2-7 TRBD2 NA TRBV5-6 TGTGCCAGCAGCTTGGTTGGGGCGGGAGCCTACTCCTACGAGCAGTACTTC CASSLVGAGAYSYEQYF
TRBJ2-7 NA NA TRBV7-2 TGTGCCAGCAGCTTAGACAGGGCGTCCTACGAGCAGTACTTC CASSLDRASYEQYF
TRBJ1-6 TRBD1 NA TRBV14 TGTGCCAGCAGCGTAAGCCAGGGGGGCTCACCCCTCCACTTT CASSVSQGGSPLHF
TRBJ1-1 NA NA TRBV19 TGTGCCAGTAGTTTCAGAGGAGGGAACACTGAAGCTTTCTTT CASSFRGGNTEAFF
TRBJ2-1 NA once TRBV4-1 TGCGCCAGCAGCCAAGGAGGCTTACTTTCCTACAATGAGCAGTTCTTC CASSQGGLLSYNEQFF
TRBJ1-2 NA NA TRBV9 TGTGCCAGCAGCGTAGATGACTTAGGCTATGGCTACACCTTC CASSVDDLGYGYTF
TRBJ2-1 TRBD1 NA TRBV29-1 TGCAGCGTTGAGGGCAGGGGGTATGTGAATGAGCAGTTCTTC CSVEGRGYVNEQFF
TRBJ2-7 TRBD1 NA TRBV4-1 TGCGCCAGCAGCCAAGAATGGACAGGTGGCGAGCAGTACTTC CASSQEWTGGEQYF
TRBJ1-4 NA many TRBV20-1 TGCAGTGCTCAAGGCGGGGAAAAACTGTTTTTT CSAQGGEKLFF
TRBJ1-5 NA NA TRBV10-3 TGTGCCATCAAATCGTCTGCACAGGGCCAGCCCCAGCATTTT CAIKSSAQGQPQHF
TRBJ1-1 NA NA TRBV7-3 TGTGCCAGCAGCTTTTCGGCGGGTCGTTTGCGAGAAGCTTTCTTT CASSFSAGRLREAFF
TRBJ2-2 TRBD2 NA TRBV5-6 TGTGCCAGCACCCCTTTTCGGGCGGGGGGGAACACCGGGGAGCTGTTTTTT CASTPFRAGGNTGELFF
TRBJ2-4 TRBD1 few TRBV5-1 TGCGCCAGCAGCTTGGGTTGGGACAGGGACATTCAGTACTTC CASSLGWDRDIQYF